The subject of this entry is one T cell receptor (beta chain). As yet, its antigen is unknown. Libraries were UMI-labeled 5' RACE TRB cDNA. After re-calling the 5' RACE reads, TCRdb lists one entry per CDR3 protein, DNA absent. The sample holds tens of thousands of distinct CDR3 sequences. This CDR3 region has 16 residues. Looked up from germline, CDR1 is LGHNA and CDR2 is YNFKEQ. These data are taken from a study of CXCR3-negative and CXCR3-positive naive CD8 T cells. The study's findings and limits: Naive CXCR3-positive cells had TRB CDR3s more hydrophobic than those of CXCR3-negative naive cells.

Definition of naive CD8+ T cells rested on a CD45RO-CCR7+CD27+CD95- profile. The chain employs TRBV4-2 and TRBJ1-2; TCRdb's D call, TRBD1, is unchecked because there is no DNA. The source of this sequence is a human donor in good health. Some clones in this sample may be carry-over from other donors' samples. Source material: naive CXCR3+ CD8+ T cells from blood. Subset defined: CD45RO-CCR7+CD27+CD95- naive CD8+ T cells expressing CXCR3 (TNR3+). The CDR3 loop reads CASSQEGQGRLDGYTF.